This entry features one T cell receptor (beta chain) sequence. Assay: immunoSEQ multiplex PCR; the TCRdb copy retains only in-frame clones and omits some. The repertoire has around 260,000 clones, 85% of them found once; the top ten carry more than 10%. This sample is drawn from a study of blood T cell repertoires in COVID-19. For the study at large: In each case, the material was cDNA or gDNA derived from T cells, B-cell-depleted T cells, or PBMCs.

Trimming removed 6 bases at V and 5 bases at J, with 13 bases between. The CDR3 extends over 14 amino acids. Germline CDR1 KGHSH, CDR2 LQKENI. This TCR came from a human donor in a cohort sampled during active COVID-19. The chain joins TRBV18 to TRBJ2-2; perhaps TRBD2 as D (6 bases). Sequences were obtained from peripheral blood. This CDR3 is CASSSSGETGELFF. The CDR3, as DNA: TGTGCCAGCTCGTCCTCGGGGGAAACCGGGGAGCTGTTTTTT.